These T cell receptor beta chains were read from a single sample in a study of vaccination and CD4 T cells after COVID-19. Using its own MiXCR run on the PCR reads, TCRdb lists one record per CDR3 protein. The table records 10,000 to 15,000 distinct CDR3 sequences, around 70% of them present only once. These receptors' targets are unknown. What was sequenced was CD4+ T cells from blood, cultured in vitro. All receptors derive from a human donor who had recovered from COVID-19. CDR3s include the opening cysteine and the closing phenylalanine or tryptophan. The order of the fields is J gene, clone size, V gene, D gene, CDR3 protein, CDR3 DNA. D genes are given only for firm matches. The listing skips clone size in some rows; elsewhere it reads once, few, many or a size class.

J gene: TRBJ2-2; clone size: .; V gene: TRBV12-3/TRBV12-4; D gene: .; CDR3 protein: CASTLRVGELFF; CDR3 DNA: TGTGCCAGCACTTTGCGTGTCGGGGAGCTGTTTTTT
J gene: TRBJ1-5; clone size: .; V gene: TRBV20-1; D gene: TRBD1; CDR3 protein: CSAGQGRQPQHF; CDR3 DNA: TGCAGTGCAGGACAGGGCCGCCAGCCCCAGCATTTT
J gene: TRBJ2-3; clone size: few; V gene: TRBV20-1; D gene: .; CDR3 protein: CSAPLWGTTDTQYF; CDR3 DNA: TGCAGTGCCCCACTCTGGGGCACCACAGATACGCAGTATTTT
J gene: TRBJ2-5; clone size: few; V gene: TRBV7-7; D gene: .; CDR3 protein: CASSLKGLAETQYF; CDR3 DNA: TGTGCCAGCAGCTTAAAGGGGCTAGCAGAGACCCAGTACTTC
J gene: TRBJ2-2; clone size: .; V gene: TRBV7-2; D gene: TRBD2; CDR3 protein: CASSSQSTSVAGELFF; CDR3 DNA: TGTGCCAGCAGCTCTCAATCTACTAGCGTGGCCGGGGAGCTGTTTTTT
J gene: TRBJ2-5; clone size: .; V gene: TRBV20-1; D gene: TRBD2; CDR3 protein: CTISGRQETQYF; CDR3 DNA: TGCACTATTAGCGGGAGACAAGAGACCCAGTACTTC
J gene: TRBJ2-3; clone size: .; V gene: TRBV20-1; D gene: .; CDR3 protein: CSATAARGGRAGPTDTQYF; CDR3 DNA: TGCAGTGCTACCGCGGCCAGGGGCGGGCGAGCGGGACCCACAGATACGCAGTATTTT
J gene: TRBJ1-1; clone size: medium-sized; V gene: TRBV29-1; D gene: .; CDR3 protein: CSVDPVNTEAFF; CDR3 DNA: TGCAGCGTTGACCCGGTGAACACTGAAGCTTTCTTT
J gene: TRBJ2-2; clone size: .; V gene: TRBV7-2; D gene: TRBD2; CDR3 protein: CASSLGRVTGELFF; CDR3 DNA: TGTGCCAGCAGCTTGGGGAGGGTCACCGGGGAGCTGTTTTTT
J gene: TRBJ2-6; clone size: .; V gene: TRBV6-1; D gene: .; CDR3 protein: CASSSTRTGSGANVLTF; CDR3 DNA: TGTGCCAGCAGCAGCACCCGGACGGGCTCTGGGGCCAACGTCCTGACTTTC
J gene: TRBJ1-5; clone size: .; V gene: TRBV28; D gene: TRBD1; CDR3 protein: CASSLPTGTQPQHF; CDR3 DNA: TGTGCCAGCAGTTTGCCGACAGGGACTCAGCCCCAGCATTTT
J gene: TRBJ2-5; clone size: .; V gene: TRBV7-9; D gene: TRBD1; CDR3 protein: CASSPFRGQGGGQETQYF; CDR3 DNA: TGTGCCAGCAGCCCTTTTCGGGGACAGGGAGGGGGGCAAGAGACCCAGTACTTC
J gene: TRBJ1-2; clone size: .; V gene: TRBV28; D gene: TRBD1; CDR3 protein: CASRTGGEMGNYGYTF; CDR3 DNA: TGTGCCAGCCGGACAGGGGGCGAAATGGGTAACTATGGCTACACCTTC
J gene: TRBJ1-2; clone size: .; V gene: TRBV6-2/TRBV6-3; D gene: .; CDR3 protein: CASSSLRQSANYGYTF; CDR3 DNA: TGTGCCAGCAGTTCCCTTAGACAGAGCGCTAACTATGGCTACACCTTC
J gene: TRBJ1-1; clone size: once; V gene: TRBV28; D gene: TRBD1; CDR3 protein: CASTPGDSPEAFF; CDR3 DNA: TGTGCCAGCACCCCTGGGGACAGCCCTGAAGCTTTCTTT
J gene: TRBJ2-7; clone size: medium-sized; V gene: TRBV7-8; D gene: .; CDR3 protein: CASSRSTAYEQYF; CDR3 DNA: TGTGCCAGCAGCCGAAGCACAGCCTACGAGCAGTACTTC
J gene: TRBJ1-1; clone size: once; V gene: TRBV28; D gene: .; CDR3 protein: CASSLRDTEAFF; CDR3 DNA: TGTGCCAGCAGTTTAAGGGACACTGAAGCTTTCTTT
J gene: TRBJ2-1; clone size: .; V gene: TRBV5-1; D gene: .; CDR3 protein: CASSLLAQNHEQFF; CDR3 DNA: TGCGCCAGCAGCTTGCTTGCGCAGAACCATGAGCAGTTCTTC
J gene: TRBJ2-6; clone size: .; V gene: TRBV7-2; D gene: TRBD2; CDR3 protein: CASSTRGLAGWSGANVLTF; CDR3 DNA: TGTGCCAGCAGCACCCGCGGACTAGCGGGATGGTCCGGGGCCAACGTCCTGACTTTC
J gene: TRBJ1-3; clone size: .; V gene: TRBV20-1; D gene: .; CDR3 protein: CSARDNGSGNTIYF; CDR3 DNA: TGCAGTGCTAGAGATAATGGCTCTGGAAACACCATATATTTT
J gene: TRBJ1-6; clone size: once; V gene: TRBV9; D gene: .; CDR3 protein: CASSVAGDNSPLHF; CDR3 DNA: TGTGCCAGCAGCGTAGCGGGGGATAATTCACCCCTCCACTTT
J gene: TRBJ1-5; clone size: .; V gene: TRBV7-2; D gene: .; CDR3 protein: CASSLAVNIAGQPQHF; CDR3 DNA: TGTGCCAGCAGCTTAGCGGTAAATATAGCAGGTCAGCCCCAGCATTTT
J gene: TRBJ1-5; clone size: .; V gene: TRBV19; D gene: TRBD1; CDR3 protein: CASSSGQGSQPQHF; CDR3 DNA: TGTGCCAGTAGTTCAGGACAGGGGTCCCAGCCCCAGCATTTT
J gene: TRBJ1-6; clone size: .; V gene: TRBV20-1; D gene: .; CDR3 protein: CSAKDPWGSPLHF; CDR3 DNA: TGCAGTGCTAAGGACCCCTGGGGTTCACCCCTCCACTTT
J gene: TRBJ2-7; clone size: .; V gene: TRBV7-2; D gene: .; CDR3 protein: CASSRRAGTLSYEQYF; CDR3 DNA: TGTGCCAGCAGCCGCCGCGCGGGGACCCTTTCCTACGAGCAGTACTTC
J gene: TRBJ2-3; clone size: .; V gene: TRBV24-1; D gene: .; CDR3 protein: CATTPTSTDTQYF; CDR3 DNA: TGTGCCACCACGCCCACTAGCACAGATACGCAGTATTTT
J gene: TRBJ2-5; clone size: .; V gene: TRBV5-6; D gene: TRBD1; CDR3 protein: CASSFDRVETQYF; CDR3 DNA: TGTGCCAGCAGCTTTGACAGGGTCGAGACCCAGTACTTC
J gene: TRBJ2-1; clone size: few; V gene: TRBV29-1; D gene: .; CDR3 protein: CSVEGNEQFF; CDR3 DNA: TGCAGCGTTGAGGGGAATGAGCAGTTCTTC
J gene: TRBJ2-5; clone size: .; V gene: TRBV19; D gene: .; CDR3 protein: CASSIGGGAKTQYF; CDR3 DNA: TGTGCCAGTAGTATAGGGGGGGGCGCAAAGACCCAGTACTTC
J gene: TRBJ1-2; clone size: once; V gene: TRBV20-1; D gene: .; CDR3 protein: CSASHLQGRDGYTF; CDR3 DNA: TGCAGTGCCAGCCATTTACAGGGCAGGGATGGCTACACCTTC
J gene: TRBJ1-1; clone size: .; V gene: TRBV19; D gene: .; CDR3 protein: CASSMGNTEAFF; CDR3 DNA: TGTGCCAGTAGTATGGGGAACACTGAAGCTTTCTTT
J gene: TRBJ1-2; clone size: .; V gene: TRBV28; D gene: .; CDR3 protein: CASSLPRGVNYGYTF; CDR3 DNA: TGTGCCAGCAGTTTGCCCCGGGGGGTAAACTATGGCTACACCTTC
J gene: TRBJ2-7; clone size: .; V gene: TRBV18; D gene: .; CDR3 protein: CASSPYRAGLAYEQYF; CDR3 DNA: TGTGCCAGCTCACCCTACAGGGCGGGACTCGCCTACGAGCAGTACTTC
J gene: TRBJ1-6; clone size: .; V gene: TRBV15; D gene: .; CDR3 protein: CATSPFAAPNNSPLHF; CDR3 DNA: TGTGCCACCAGCCCGTTTGCGGCCCCGAATAATTCACCCCTCCACTTT
J gene: TRBJ2-7; clone size: .; V gene: TRBV28; D gene: .; CDR3 protein: CASSLIGRGTAYEQYF; CDR3 DNA: TGTGCCAGCAGTTTAATTGGTAGGGGGACGGCCTACGAGCAGTACTTC
J gene: TRBJ1-5; clone size: once; V gene: TRBV19; D gene: .; CDR3 protein: CASTRWAGHSSEPQHF; CDR3 DNA: TGTGCCAGTACCCGCTGGGCGGGACACTCCTCTGAGCCCCAGCATTTT
J gene: TRBJ2-7; clone size: .; V gene: TRBV6-5; D gene: .; CDR3 protein: CASSYVPSARYEQYF; CDR3 DNA: TGTGCCAGCAGTTACGTGCCTAGCGCTCGCTACGAGCAGTACTTC
J gene: TRBJ2-7; clone size: once; V gene: TRBV29-1; D gene: .; CDR3 protein: CSVRESSYEQYF; CDR3 DNA: TGCAGCGTTAGGGAGAGCTCCTACGAGCAGTACTTC
J gene: TRBJ1-1; clone size: .; V gene: TRBV7-2; D gene: .; CDR3 protein: CASSFLDRQNTEAFF; CDR3 DNA: TGTGCCAGCAGCTTTTTAGACCGCCAGAACACTGAAGCTTTCTTT
J gene: TRBJ1-2; clone size: .; V gene: TRBV6-2/TRBV6-3; D gene: .; CDR3 protein: CASKLQGSVYGYTF; CDR3 DNA: TGTGCCAGCAAGCTACAGGGTTCGGTCTATGGCTACACCTTC
J gene: TRBJ1-1; clone size: .; V gene: TRBV7-2; D gene: TRBD1; CDR3 protein: CASSLGQATTEAFF; CDR3 DNA: TGTGCCAGCAGCTTGGGACAGGCTACAACTGAAGCTTTCTTT
J gene: TRBJ1-1; clone size: few; V gene: TRBV20-1; D gene: .; CDR3 protein: CRGVLNTEAFF; CDR3 DNA: TGCAGGGGGGTCCTAAACACTGAAGCTTTCTTT
J gene: TRBJ2-3; clone size: .; V gene: TRBV20-1; D gene: .; CDR3 protein: CSLAGGTDTQYF; CDR3 DNA: TGCAGTCTGGCAGGCGGAACAGATACGCAGTATTTT
J gene: TRBJ1-2; clone size: few; V gene: TRBV6-1; D gene: .; CDR3 protein: CASSERGGGYTF; CDR3 DNA: TGTGCCAGCAGTGAAAGGGGGGGCGGCTACACCTTC
J gene: TRBJ1-6; clone size: .; V gene: TRBV6-1; D gene: TRBD1; CDR3 protein: CASTKDRGPNSPLHF; CDR3 DNA: TGTGCCAGCACCAAGGACAGGGGTCCGAATTCACCCCTCCACTTT
J gene: TRBJ2-2; clone size: .; V gene: TRBV19; D gene: TRBD2; CDR3 protein: CASSIVGISGRLTGELFF; CDR3 DNA: TGTGCCAGTAGTATAGTAGGGATTAGCGGGAGACTGACCGGGGAGCTGTTTTTT
J gene: TRBJ1-5; clone size: few; V gene: TRBV15; D gene: .; CDR3 protein: CATSPYRGSDSNQPQHF; CDR3 DNA: TGTGCCACCAGCCCCTACCGAGGTTCAGATAGCAATCAGCCCCAGCATTTT
J gene: TRBJ1-1; clone size: once; V gene: TRBV7-9; D gene: .; CDR3 protein: CASSFNSQTEAFF; CDR3 DNA: TGTGCCAGCAGCTTTAACAGTCAGACTGAAGCTTTCTTT
J gene: TRBJ1-1; clone size: .; V gene: TRBV20-1; D gene: .; CDR3 protein: CSARRGSLNTEAFF; CDR3 DNA: TGCAGTGCTAGGCGGGGGAGTTTGAACACTGAAGCTTTCTTT
J gene: TRBJ1-2; clone size: .; V gene: TRBV10-3; D gene: .; CDR3 protein: CATEQGFYGYTF; CDR3 DNA: TGTGCCACAGAACAGGGCTTCTATGGCTACACCTTC
J gene: TRBJ1-5; clone size: .; V gene: TRBV27; D gene: .; CDR3 protein: CASSDRGRVWHF; CDR3 DNA: TGTGCCAGCAGTGATCGGGGCAGGGTTTGGCATTTT
J gene: TRBJ1-2; clone size: .; V gene: TRBV6-1; D gene: .; CDR3 protein: CASSEGGVPVGGYTF; CDR3 DNA: TGTGCCAGCAGTGAAGGGGGGGTTCCCGTGGGAGGCTACACCTTC
J gene: TRBJ2-4; clone size: .; V gene: TRBV6-4; D gene: .; CDR3 protein: CASSDQPILTFTKNIQYF; CDR3 DNA: TGTGCCAGCAGTGACCAACCCATCCTGACATTTACCAAAAACATTCAGTACTTC
J gene: TRBJ2-4; clone size: .; V gene: TRBV7-2; D gene: .; CDR3 protein: CASSLAVPKNIQYF; CDR3 DNA: TGTGCCAGCAGCTTAGCGGTTCCCAAAAACATTCAGTACTTC
J gene: TRBJ2-1; clone size: .; V gene: TRBV15; D gene: TRBD1; CDR3 protein: CATSRLEGQGRNEQFF; CDR3 DNA: TGTGCCACCAGCAGATTGGAGGGACAGGGAAGGAATGAGCAGTTCTTC